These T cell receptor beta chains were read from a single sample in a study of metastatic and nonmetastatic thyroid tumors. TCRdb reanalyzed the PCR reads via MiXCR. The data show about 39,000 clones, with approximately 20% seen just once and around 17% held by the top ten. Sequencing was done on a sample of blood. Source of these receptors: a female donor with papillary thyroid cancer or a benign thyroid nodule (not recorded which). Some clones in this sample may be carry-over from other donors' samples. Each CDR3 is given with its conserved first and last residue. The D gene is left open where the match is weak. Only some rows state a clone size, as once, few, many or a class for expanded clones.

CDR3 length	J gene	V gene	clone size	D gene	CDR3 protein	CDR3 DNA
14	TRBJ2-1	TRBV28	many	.	CASSLRESDNEQFF	TGTGCCAGCAGTTTAAGGGAATCGGACAATGAGCAGTTCTTC
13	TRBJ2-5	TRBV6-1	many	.	CASSPPERETQYF	TGTGCCAGCAGTCCGCCGGAGAGGGAGACCCAGTACTTC
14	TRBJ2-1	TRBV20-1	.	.	CSARSFSSYNEQFF	TGCAGTGCTAGATCGTTTAGCTCCTACAATGAGCAGTTCTTC
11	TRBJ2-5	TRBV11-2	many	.	CASSSLETQYF	TGTGCCAGCAGCTCTCTAGAGACCCAGTACTTC
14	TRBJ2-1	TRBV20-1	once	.	CSALRRGRNNEQFF	TGCAGTGCGCTCCGCCGGGGCCGTAACAATGAGCAGTTCTTC
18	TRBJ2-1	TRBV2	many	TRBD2	CASSTGTSGSWSYNEQFF	TGTGCCAGCAGTACCGGGACTAGCGGGAGTTGGTCCTACAATGAGCAGTTCTTC
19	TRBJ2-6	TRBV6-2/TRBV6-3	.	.	CASSPGPGTYGSGANVLTF	TGTGCCAGCAGTCCTGGCCCCGGGACTTACGGCTCTGGGGCCAACGTCCTGACTTTC
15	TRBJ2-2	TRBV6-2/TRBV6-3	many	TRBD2	CASKGYRGDTGELFF	TGTGCCAGCAAAGGCTATCGGGGGGACACCGGGGAGCTGTTTTTT
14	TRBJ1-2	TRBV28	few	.	CASILSDRGYGYTF	TGTGCCAGTATTTTATCGGACAGAGGCTATGGCTACACCTTC
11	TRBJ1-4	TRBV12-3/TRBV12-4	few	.	CASSFREELFF	TGTGCCAGCAGTTTCCGTGAGGAACTGTTTTTT
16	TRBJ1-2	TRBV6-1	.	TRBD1	CASNPHPGQVIYGYTF	TGTGCCAGCAACCCTCACCCGGGACAGGTGATCTATGGCTACACCTTC
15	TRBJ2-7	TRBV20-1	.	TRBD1	CSARGDRQGAYEQYF	TGCAGTGCTAGAGGGGATAGACAGGGGGCATACGAGCAGTACTTC
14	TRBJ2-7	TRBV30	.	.	CAWSVAVTVDEQYF	TGTGCCTGGAGTGTAGCTGTGACTGTGGACGAGCAGTACTTC
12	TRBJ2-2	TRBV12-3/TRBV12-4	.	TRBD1	CASSFPGQGLFF	TGTGCCAGCAGTTTTCCGGGACAGGGGCTGTTTTTT
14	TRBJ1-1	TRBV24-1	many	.	CATRTSGTNTEAFF	TGTGCCACCAGAACGTCAGGGACGAACACTGAAGCTTTCTTT
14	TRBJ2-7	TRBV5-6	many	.	CASSQGSPSYEQYF	TGTGCCAGCAGCCAGGGGTCTCCATCCTACGAGCAGTACTTC
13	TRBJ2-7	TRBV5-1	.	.	CASSFLYSYEQYF	TGCGCCAGCAGCTTTCTCTACTCCTACGAGCAGTACTTC
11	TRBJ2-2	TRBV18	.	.	CASSPDGELFF	TGTGCCAGCTCACCAGACGGGGAGCTGTTTTTT
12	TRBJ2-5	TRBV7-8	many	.	CASSLAGETQYF	TGTGCCAGCAGCTTAGCAGGGGAGACCCAGTACTTC
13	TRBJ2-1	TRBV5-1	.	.	CASSRDFCDEQFF	TGCGCCAGCAGCCGGGACTTTTGTGATGAGCAGTTCTTC
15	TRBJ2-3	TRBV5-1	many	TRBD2	CASTKLAGGQDTQYF	TGCGCCAGCACCAAACTAGCGGGAGGGCAAGATACGCAGTATTTT
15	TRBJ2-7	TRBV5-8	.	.	CASSLRQGSSYEQYF	TGTGCCAGCAGCTTAAGGCAGGGATCTTCCTACGAGCAGTACTTC
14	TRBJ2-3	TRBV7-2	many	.	CASSSYRDSDTQYF	TGTGCCAGCAGCTCCTACCGGGACTCTGATACGCAGTATTTT
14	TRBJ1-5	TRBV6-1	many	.	CASAGGNSNQPQHF	TGTGCCAGCGCGGGCGGAAATAGCAATCAGCCCCAGCATTTT
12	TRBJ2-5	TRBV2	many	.	CASSALGETQYF	TGTGCCAGCAGTGCCTTGGGAGAGACCCAGTACTTC
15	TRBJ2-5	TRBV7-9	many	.	CASSLAGGLQETQYF	TGTGCCAGCAGCTTAGCGGGGGGCCTCCAAGAGACCCAGTACTTC
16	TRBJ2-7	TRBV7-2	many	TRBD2	CASSGGALAGAFEQYF	TGTGCCAGCAGCGGCGGGGCTCTAGCGGGAGCTTTCGAGCAGTACTTC
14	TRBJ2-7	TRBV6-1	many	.	CASSSTLGSYEQYF	TGTGCCAGCAGTTCCACCCTGGGGTCCTACGAGCAGTACTTC
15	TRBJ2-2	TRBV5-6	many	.	CASSWEDRRAGELFF	TGTGCCAGCAGCTGGGAGGACAGGAGGGCCGGGGAGCTGTTTTTT
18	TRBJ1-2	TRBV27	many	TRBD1	CASTPSAGGFLGPYGYTF	TGTGCCAGCACCCCCTCCGCAGGGGGGTTCTTGGGCCCCTATGGCTACACCTTC
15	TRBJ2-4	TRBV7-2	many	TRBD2	CASSLGGGSKNIQYF	TGTGCCAGCAGCTTAGGCGGGGGATCCAAAAACATTCAGTACTTC
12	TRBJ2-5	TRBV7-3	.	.	CASSSMGRAQYF	TGTGCCAGCAGCAGTATGGGAAGGGCCCAGTACTTC